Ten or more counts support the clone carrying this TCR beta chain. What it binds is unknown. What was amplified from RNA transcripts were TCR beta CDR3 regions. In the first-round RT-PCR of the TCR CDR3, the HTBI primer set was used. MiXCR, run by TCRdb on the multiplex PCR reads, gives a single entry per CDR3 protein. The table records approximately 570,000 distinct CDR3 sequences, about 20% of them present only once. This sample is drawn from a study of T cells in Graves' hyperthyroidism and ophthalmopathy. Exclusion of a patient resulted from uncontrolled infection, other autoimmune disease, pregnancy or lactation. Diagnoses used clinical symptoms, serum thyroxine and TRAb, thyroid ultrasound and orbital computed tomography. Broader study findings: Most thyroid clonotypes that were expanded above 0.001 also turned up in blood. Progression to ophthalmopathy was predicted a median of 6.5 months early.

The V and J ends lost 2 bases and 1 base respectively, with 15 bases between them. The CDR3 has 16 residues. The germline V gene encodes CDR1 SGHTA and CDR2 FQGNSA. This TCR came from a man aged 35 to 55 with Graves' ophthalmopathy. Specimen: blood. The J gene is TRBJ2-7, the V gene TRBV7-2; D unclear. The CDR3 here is CASSLSEDLLSYEQYF. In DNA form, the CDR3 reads TGTGCCAGCAGCTTATCAGAAGACCTTCTGTCCTACGAGCAGTACTTC.